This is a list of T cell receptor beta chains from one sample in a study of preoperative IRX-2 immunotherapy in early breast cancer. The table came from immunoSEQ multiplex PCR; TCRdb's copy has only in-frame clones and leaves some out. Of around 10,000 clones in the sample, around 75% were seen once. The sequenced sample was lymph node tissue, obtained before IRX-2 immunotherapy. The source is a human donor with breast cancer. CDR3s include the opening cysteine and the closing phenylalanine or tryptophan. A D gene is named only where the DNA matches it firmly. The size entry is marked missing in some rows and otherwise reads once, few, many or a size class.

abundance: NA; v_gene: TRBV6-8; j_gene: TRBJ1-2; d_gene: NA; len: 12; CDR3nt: TGTGCCAGCAGCCAGGGACTGGGTGGCTACACCTTC; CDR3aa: CASSQGLGGYTF
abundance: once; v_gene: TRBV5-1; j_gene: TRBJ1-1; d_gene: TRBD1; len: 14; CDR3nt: TGCGCCAGCAAGTATGGGACAGGGAACACTGAAGCTTTCTTT; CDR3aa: CASKYGTGNTEAFF
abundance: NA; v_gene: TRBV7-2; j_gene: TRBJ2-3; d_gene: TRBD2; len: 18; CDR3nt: TGTGCCAGCAGCCAAGAATGGGGTGGCGGGGGGAGCACAGATACGCAGTATTTT; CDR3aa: CASSQEWGGGGSTDTQYF
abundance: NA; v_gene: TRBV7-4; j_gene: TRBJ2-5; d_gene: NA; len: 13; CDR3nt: TGTGCCAGCAGCTTCAGGGGGGAAGAGACCCAGTACTTC; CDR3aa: CASSFRGEETQYF
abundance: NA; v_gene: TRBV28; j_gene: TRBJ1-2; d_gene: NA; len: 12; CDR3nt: TGTGCCAGCAGTCCGACGGGCTATGGCTACACCTTT; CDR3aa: CASSPTGYGYTF
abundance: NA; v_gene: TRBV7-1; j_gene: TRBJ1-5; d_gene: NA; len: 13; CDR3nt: TGTGCCAGCAGCTTAGTTACACCGGGACCCCAGCATTTT; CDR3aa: CASSLVTPGPQHF
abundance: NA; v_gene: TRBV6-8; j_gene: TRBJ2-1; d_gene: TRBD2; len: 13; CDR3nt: TGTGCCAGCAGTTACTATGGGACTAACGAGCAGTTCTTC; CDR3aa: CASSYYGTNEQFF
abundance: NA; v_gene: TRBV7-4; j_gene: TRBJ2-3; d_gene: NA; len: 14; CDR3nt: TGTGCCAGCAGCTTATTGGGAAGAGGAGATACGCAGTATTTT; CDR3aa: CASSLLGRGDTQYF
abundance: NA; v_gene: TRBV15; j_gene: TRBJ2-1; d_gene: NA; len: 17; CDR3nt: TGTGCCACCAGCTCTCGTCTGGGTCTAGCAAACCGGGGCGAGCAGTTCTTC; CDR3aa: CATSSRLGLANRGEQFF
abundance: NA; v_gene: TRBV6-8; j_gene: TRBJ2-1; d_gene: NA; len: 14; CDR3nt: TGTGCCAGCACCCTGGGGGGCTCCTACAATGAGCAGTTCTTC; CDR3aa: CASTLGGSYNEQFF
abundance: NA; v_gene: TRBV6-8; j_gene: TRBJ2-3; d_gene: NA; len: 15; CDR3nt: TGTGCCAGCAGTCGCGAACAATCTAGCACAGATACGCAGTATTTT; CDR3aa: CASSREQSSTDTQYF
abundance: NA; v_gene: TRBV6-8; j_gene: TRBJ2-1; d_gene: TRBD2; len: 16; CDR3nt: TGTGCCAGCAGTTACCTCCTATCGGGAGGGCCCAGTGAGCAGTTCTTC; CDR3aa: CASSYLLSGGPSEQFF
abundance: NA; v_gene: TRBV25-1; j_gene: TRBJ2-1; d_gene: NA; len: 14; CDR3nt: TGTGCCAGCAGTGAATGGGTGCACGACAATGAGCAGTTCTTC; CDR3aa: CASSEWVHDNEQFF
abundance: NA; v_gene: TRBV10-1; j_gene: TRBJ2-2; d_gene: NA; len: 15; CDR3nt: TGCGCCAGCTCAACCGTGGGATCGGGGACCGGGGAGCTGTTTTTT; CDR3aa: CASSTVGSGTGELFF
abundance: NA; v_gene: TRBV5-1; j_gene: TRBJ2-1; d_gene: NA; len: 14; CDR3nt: TGCGCCAGCAGCCCCCGGACAGAGCCCAATGAGCAGTTCTTC; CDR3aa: CASSPRTEPNEQFF
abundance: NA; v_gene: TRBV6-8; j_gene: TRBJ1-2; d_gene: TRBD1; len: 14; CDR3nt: TGTGCCAGCTCGACAGGGGGTGCTAACTATGGCTACACCTTC; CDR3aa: CASSTGGANYGYTF
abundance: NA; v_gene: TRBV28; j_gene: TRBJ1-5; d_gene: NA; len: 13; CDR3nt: TGTGCCAGCAGTTTATGGGGGGGTCAGCCCCAGCATTTT; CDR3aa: CASSLWGGQPQHF
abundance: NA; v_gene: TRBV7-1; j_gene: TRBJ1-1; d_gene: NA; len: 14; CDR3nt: TGTGCCAGCAGCTTGGCCGGCAGGGAAACTGAAGCTTTCTTT; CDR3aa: CASSLAGRETEAFF
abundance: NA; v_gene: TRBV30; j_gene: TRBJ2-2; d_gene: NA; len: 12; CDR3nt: TGTGCCTGGAAAGCAGGGGCCGGGGAGCTATTTTTT; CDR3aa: CAWKAGAGELFF
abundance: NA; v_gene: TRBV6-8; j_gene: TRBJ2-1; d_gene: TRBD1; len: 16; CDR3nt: TGTGCCAGCAGTTACCCTAAGACAGGGACCTACAATGAGCAGTTCTTC; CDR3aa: CASSYPKTGTYNEQFF
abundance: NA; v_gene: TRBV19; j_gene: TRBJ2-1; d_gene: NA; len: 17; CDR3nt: TGTGCCAGTAGTATAGATTCGGGCGGAGGCCCTCGGAATGAGCAGTTCTTC; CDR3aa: CASSIDSGGGPRNEQFF
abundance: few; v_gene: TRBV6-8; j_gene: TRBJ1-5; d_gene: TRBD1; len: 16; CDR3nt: TGTGCCAGCAGAAGACAGGGGGTAGAGGGCAATCAGCCCCAGCATTTT; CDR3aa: CASRRQGVEGNQPQHF